This TCR beta chain was found in a study of T cells after yellow fever vaccination. Looking at the study overall: Where fractions had low cell numbers, libraries were prepared from them with the SMART-Seq v4 Ultra Low Input RNA kit. Findings and caveats of the study: Relatively few clonotypes were ones that appeared in both CD4 and CD8 compartments. Most clones from primary vaccination resurfaced after the booster (around 97% CD4, less than 90% CD8).

This clonotype was picked up a small number of times. Its antigen is not known. The CDR3 totals 13 residues. Germline assignment: CDR1 SGHRS and CDR2 YFSETQ. V lost 0 bases and J 2 bases, leaving 5 bases between the germline ends. TCR cDNA was made by 5'RACE template switching, adding a universal primer site and UMIs. TCRdb re-analysed the 5' RACE reads in MiXCR, keeping a single row per CDR3 protein. The table lists 340,000 or so distinct CDR3 sequences, 9.5% to 15% of them singletons. This clonotype originated in a man between 18 and 29 years old who received the YFV17D yellow fever vaccine. Source: CD4+ T cells sorted from PBMCs, taken 15 days after the yellow fever booster vaccination. The chain links TRBV5-1 to TRBJ2-5, with D hard to call. The CDR3 DNA reads as TGCGCCAGCAGCTTGGTGGTTCAAGAGACCCAGTACTTC. Amino acid sequence: CASSLVVQETQYF.